A single sample is the source of the 19 T cell receptor beta chains below, sequenced in a study of beta chain features in type 1 diabetes (dated by TCRdb to about 2018). The antigens for these receptors are not known. Receptor amplification or capture employed the immunoSEQ multiplex PCR assay. The entire amount of isolated RNA was reverse transcribed using the High Capacity cDNA Reverse Transcription Kit, so the sequenced TCRB transcripts were expressed ones. In TCRdb, the immuneACCESS table is reduced to in-frame sequences with V and J assigned. These tables do not hold every clone; where another copy was compared, an unresolved V gene accounts for under half, and the others remain unexplained. This sample comprises over 650,000 clones, 11% to 15% of them detected only once. Together, the top ten hold approximately 0.039% of the sample. Beyond this particular receptor, the publication reports: A moderate but significant shortening of TCRB CDR3 length was observed in type 1 diabetes patients in all four CD4+ subsets.

The specimen was naive CD4+ T cells from blood. Sample cell subset or site, as interpreted from the label and publication: true naive CD4+ T cells. These receptors were collected from a man aged 18 to 30 with type 1 diabetes.

The chain couples TRBV10-3 to TRBJ1-1, with D perhaps TRBD1 (5 bases). Trimming removed 7 bases at V and 1 base at J, with 10 bases between. Per the germline V gene, CDR1 is ENHRY and CDR2 is SYGVKD. CDR3 length equals 13 residues. This chain's CDR3 is CAITRQKNTEAFF. CDR3 nucleotides: TGTGCCATCACTCGACAGAAGAACACTGAAGCTTTCTTT.

Of note for this clone: This specimen includes other DNA sequences encoding the same CDR3. The chain couples TRBV19 to TRBJ2-5; weak D call: TRBD1 (5 bases). This CDR3 is 16 amino acids long. The ends were cut back, 2 bases at V and 2 bases at J, with 15 bases in the middle. Germline loops: CDR1 LNHDA, CDR2 SQIVND (reference sequence). The CDR3 bases are TGTGCCAGTAGTATACTTCCCGGGCAGGGTCAAGAGACCCAGTACTTC. This sequence encodes CASSILPGQGQETQYF.

There are a few counts of this clone. The V and J genes are TRBV7-9 and TRBJ1-2, with D possibly matching TRBD1 (5 bases). Germline lookup yields CDR1 SEHNR and CDR2 FQNEAQ (reference sequence). V was trimmed by 1 base and J by 7 bases, leaving 16 bases between them. The CDR3 spans 15 residues. CDR3 in DNA: TGTGCCAGCAGCTTAGGAGCGGGGACGCGTCCTGGCTACACCTTC. It encodes CASSLGAGTRPGYTF.

The rearrangement links TRBV6-5 to TRBJ2-4, with TRBD2 as a possible D gene (6 bases). The V gene lost 5 bases and the J gene lost 6 bases, with 17 bases spanning the gap. The germline gives CDR1 MNHEY, CDR2 SVGAGI. The CDR3 has 15 residues. The chain's CDR3 is CASSPLRREVNIQYF. CDR3 sequence (DNA): TGTGCCAGCAGTCCCCTCAGGAGGGAAGTAAACATTCAGTACTTC.

This clone was picked up a small number of times. This chain links TRBV7-2 with TRBJ2-1, with 11 bases aligning to TRBD2. After removal of 3 bases from V and 3 bases from J, the junction contained 7 bases not matched to a gene. This CDR3 spans 17 amino acids. Per the germline V gene, CDR1 is SGHTA and CDR2 is FQGNSA. CDR3 sequence: CASSFASGLADYNEQFF. The CDR3 region has the DNA TGTGCCAGCAGCTTCGCCTCGGGACTAGCGGACTACAATGAGCAGTTCTTC.

This clone turned up a few times. The chain is built from TRBV7-3 and TRBJ2-1, with D unclear. This CDR3 contains 15 residues. V lost 2 bases to trimming and J lost 8 bases, with 16 bases between them. CDR1 SGHTA and CDR2 FQGTGA come from the germline V gene. CDR3 in DNA: TGTGCCAGCAGCTTAGAGTCTCCTGGGGTGGATGAGCAGTTCTTC. It specifies CASSLESPGVDEQFF.

In this sample, this clone turned up a few times. V gene TRBV21-1 combines with J gene TRBJ1-1; the table gives TRBD1 as D, unverified against the DNA. TRBV21-1 corresponds to a pseudogene. The CDR3 length is 16 residues. CDR3 sequence: CASSIAPGGLNTEAFF. The CDR3, as DNA: TGTGCCAGCAGCATAGCCCCAGGGGGCTTGAACACTGAAGCTTTCTTT.

The J gene is TRBJ1-2, the V gene TRBV5-6; 7 bases are a match to TRBD1. CDR3 size: 14 residues. The V gene's germline CDR1 is SGHDT and CDR2 YYEEEE. Unmatched junction bases numbered 7, after V lost 0 bases and J lost 8 bases. In nucleotides, the CDR3 is TGTGCCAGCAGCTTGGTCGACAGGGCGAGCGGCTACACCTTC. Its protein product is CASSLVDRASGYTF.

This clone was detected a few times. The V call is TRBV27, the J call TRBJ2-3, with D perhaps TRBD1 or TRBD2 (5 bases each). Between the trimmed V and J ends, which lost 3 bases and 6 bases, there was a span of 10 bases. This CDR3 is 13 amino acids long. Germline V gene sequence: CDR1 MNHEY, CDR2 SMNVEV (reference sequence). The CDR3, as DNA: TGTGCCAGCAGTTTCGGGGCCCGGGATACGCAGTATTTT. Translation: CASSFGARDTQYF.

The chain couples TRBV20-1 to TRBJ1-2, with D possibly matching TRBD1 (5 bases). The V gene's germline CDR1 is DFQATT and CDR2 SNEGSKA (reference sequence). The V end was cut by 5 bases, the J end by 12 bases, with 16 bases between. The CDR3 is made up of 11 amino acids. The CDR3 region has the DNA TGCAGTGCTGGGACGGCAGGGCGGGACACCTTC. It is translated as CSAGTAGRDTF.

This chain joins TRBV11-2 and TRBJ1-2; D perhaps matches TRBD1 (6 bases). Germline V CDR1 and CDR2: SGHAT, FQNNGV. The CDR3 loop spans 13 amino acids. The ends were cut back, 5 bases at V and 4 bases at J, with 11 bases in the middle. The CDR3 here is CASSPQGRYGYTF. CDR3 coding DNA: TGTGCCAGCAGCCCACAGGGCCGCTATGGCTACACCTTC.

This clone has only a few counts. The chain carries TRBV7-9 and TRBJ1-1; D possibly corresponds to TRBD1 (5 bases). Germline V gene sequence: CDR1 SEHNR, CDR2 FQNEAQ (reference sequence). V dropped 6 bases and J dropped 1 base, with 12 bases sitting between them. The CDR3 spans 14 residues. The CDR3 loop reads CASRPGAGNTEAFF. The CDR3 DNA reads as TGTGCCAGCAGACCCGGGGCGGGGAACACTGAAGCTTTCTTT.

V and J are TRBV30 and TRBJ1-1; no clear D gene. V dropped 3 bases and J dropped 5 bases, with 10 bases sitting between them. This CDR3 has 12 amino acids. In germline, CDR1 is GTSNPN, CDR2 SVGIG (reference sequence). In nucleotides, the CDR3 is TGTGCCTGGAGGACCCGAGGGACTGAAGCTTTCTTT. It codes for CAWRTRGTEAFF.

This clone occurred a few times. This chain joins TRBV5-4 and TRBJ1-1; 7 nucleotides agree with TRBD1. Germline assignment: CDR1 SGHNT and CDR2 YYREEE (reference sequence). The V gene end was trimmed by 7 bases and the J gene end by 6 bases; junction bases not matched to a gene: 12. This CDR3 region has 14 residues. CDR3 residues: CASSPRRTGAEAFF. CDR3 in DNA: TGTGCCAGCTCACCCCGGCGGACAGGAGCTGAAGCTTTCTTT.

This clone was seen only a few times. The chain combines TRBV25-1 with TRBJ2-1; 7 bases agree with TRBD2. The CDR3 extends over 16 amino acids. The trim removed 3 bases at V and 10 bases at J, leaving 15 bases unmatched. Germline loops: CDR1 MGHDK, CDR2 SYGVNS. This chain's CDR3 is CASSEAGAAGEEEQFF. CDR3 DNA: TGTGCCAGCAGTGAGGCGGGAGCCGCCGGCGAGGAAGAGCAGTTCTTC.

The V call is TRBV6-1, the J call TRBJ2-1; D remains ambiguous. The CDR3 totals 11 residues. The germline gives CDR1 MNHNS, CDR2 SASEGT. CDR3 coding DNA: TGTGCGATAGCAGAACCCAATGAGCAGTTCTTC. Its translation is CAIAEPNEQFF.

In this sample, this clone turned up a few times. The chain recombines TRBV2 with TRBJ2-1, with D maybe TRBD2 (6 bases). CDR3 length equals 12 residues. CDR1 and CDR2 from the germline V gene are SNHLY and FYNNEI. The ends were cut back, 5 bases at V and 9 bases at J, with 11 bases in the middle. CDR3 in DNA: TGTGCCAGCAGTATTGAAGCGGGTGAGCAGTTCTTC. Amino acid sequence: CASSIEAGEQFF.

This clone turned up a few times. V usage is TRBV28 and J usage is TRBJ1-2, with D possibly TRBD1 on 6 matching bases. Germline V lookup: CDR1 MDHEN, CDR2 SYDVKM. V lost 6 bases and J lost 6, with 17 bases in between. The CDR3 runs 14 residues. CDR3 residues: CASSLLRTENGYTF. CDR3 in DNA: TGTGCCAGCAGCCTGCTGAGGACAGAAAATGGCTACACCTTC.

V is TRBV2 and J is TRBJ2-1; the match to TRBD2 covers 8 bases. The CDR3 is 17 residues long. The junction had 12 bases not matched to a gene; V was cut back by 5 bases and J by 3 bases. Germline loops: CDR1 SNHLY, CDR2 FYNNEI. The CDR3 bases are TGTGCCAGCAGTACCCGCGCGGGGGGATCGGGCTACAATGAGCAGTTCTTC. Encoded protein: CASSTRAGGSGYNEQFF.